This TCR beta chain was found in a study of cytomegalovirus exposure and HLA in healthy donors. Study-wide results and limits: Productive status was seen about 90% or about 30% of the time for most TCR beta V segments in an earlier analysis. Some TCR beta chains (roughly 160 of them) were listed as cytomegalovirus-associated. Excluded: some indistinguishable V segments such as TRBV6-2 and TRBV6-3. CMV serostatus stood as the only immune exposure information on hand.

PCR used 60 Vbeta primers and 13 Jbeta primers. Clones were sequenced by immunoSEQ multiplex PCR, and TCRdb holds only the in-frame ones, with some missing. This table holds some 98,000 clones, about 85% found once. Regarding this clone: The antigen is not known.

CDR3 size: 17 residues. With 5 bases removed from V and 2 bases from J, the gap between germline ends came to 18 bases. The germline V gene has CDR1 SEHNR and CDR2 FQNEAQ (reference sequence). The rearrangement joins TRBV7-9 to TRBJ2-2; TRBD2 is a possible D gene (6 bases). Material: PBMCs. This TCR was sampled from a female donor in good health and CMV-seropositive. CDR3 nucleotide sequence: TGTGCCAGCAGCGAGGGTGGACTATCTAAAAACACCGGGGAGCTGTTTTTT. Translation gives CASSEGGLSKNTGELFF.